This record concerns one TCR beta chain sequence. The target of this receptor is not known. One base away there is no much larger clone; base qualities are not given. V is pruned by 6 bases and J by 1 base, leaving 9 bases of the junction without a gene match. The germline V gene gives CDR1 as LGHNT and CDR2 as FRNRAP. The CDR3 runs 17 amino acids, cysteine and phenylalanine included. Of the read, only the CDR3 DNA is kept; its 51 bases are in frame from base 1. This sample was included in a study of identical twins (dated by TCRdb to the mid-2010s). About the investigation overall: TCR alpha and beta repertoires from monozygotic twins, unrelated adults of various ages and cord blood were deep-sequenced to test whether fetal clonotypes persist. To rule out contamination, replicate twin experiments were performed at different times with different library preparation protocols. The paper's findings and limits, for the study overall: Abundant cord blood beta clonotypes had fewer insertions, young adult naive repertoires showed a similar but weaker trend, and memory repertoires showed no such trend. Out-of-frame TCR alpha sequences shared between twins showed an excess of low generation-probability sequences compared with coincidental sharing between unrelated individuals. Because the same donors could not be followed over many years, the conclusions relied on cross-sectional statistical analysis. Excess twin sharing in beta out-of-frame sequences was weaker because fewer shared sequences lowered the signal-to-noise ratio. Recombination models systematically underestimated out-of-frame TCR alpha sharing in monozygotic twins but agreed with sharing between unrelated individuals. Invariant T cells such as MAIT and iNKT could partly confound zero-insertion analyses, although diverse VJ usage argued against such confounding for most clonotypes.

The library was prepared using 5' RACE. TCRdb lists the instrument as Illumina HiSeq 2000. A universal primer binding site was added through template switching, and the final cDNA carried a unique molecular identifier so that TCR cDNA molecules could be counted accurately. Specific primers in the conserved constant-segment region were used to synthesize first-strand cDNA for the TCR alpha and beta chains. To control for contamination, every cDNA library carried two barcodes: a SMART-Mk sample barcode plus Illumina barcodes. TruSeq adapter sequences, together with Illumina sample barcodes, were added in two successive PCR steps. Sequencing of the TCR alpha and beta cDNA libraries was done on the Illumina HiSeq platform using custom primers. As for the authors' bioinformatics: MiGEC was used to process raw reads and extract unique molecular identifiers, and MiXCR was used to find CDR3 positions. For each individual, recombination models were inferred using an EM algorithm with the repgenHMM and IGoR tools. The tcR package in R was used for shared clonotype analysis, with sharing normalized by the product of cloneset sizes. Out-of-frame nonproductive sequences were analyzed to study raw recombination free of thymic and clonal selection effects. Clones were called with MiXCR by TCRdb after fastp trimmed the public reads at Q25, and only in-frame beta chains were retained. Records with the same CDR3 protein are collapsed into one entry carrying the most frequent genes and DNA. TCRdb's processing, not the authors' own work, is the source of the V and J calls. This sample has approximately 240,000 distinct CDR3 sequences in its table, and about 14% of those were observed once. The ten largest clones add up to around 8.9% of the sample.

Every donor in the study was a healthy Caucasian. Using Miltenyi CD45RO+ enrichment and human naive T-cell isolation kits, memory (CD45RO+) and naive T cells were isolated from PBMC. The V gene is TRBV12-5 and the J gene is TRBJ1-1; 12 central bases correspond to TRBD1. The receptor was isolated from a woman in her late teens or twenties in good health. Sequencing was performed on memory (CD45RO+) T cells sorted from blood. Sample cell subset or site, as interpreted from the label and publication: CD45RO+ enriched T cells. This receptor has the CDR3 CASGTGTGGWKNTEAFF. DNA sequence: TGTGCTAGTGGCACCGGGACAGGGGGCTGGAAGAACACTGAAGCTTTCTTT.